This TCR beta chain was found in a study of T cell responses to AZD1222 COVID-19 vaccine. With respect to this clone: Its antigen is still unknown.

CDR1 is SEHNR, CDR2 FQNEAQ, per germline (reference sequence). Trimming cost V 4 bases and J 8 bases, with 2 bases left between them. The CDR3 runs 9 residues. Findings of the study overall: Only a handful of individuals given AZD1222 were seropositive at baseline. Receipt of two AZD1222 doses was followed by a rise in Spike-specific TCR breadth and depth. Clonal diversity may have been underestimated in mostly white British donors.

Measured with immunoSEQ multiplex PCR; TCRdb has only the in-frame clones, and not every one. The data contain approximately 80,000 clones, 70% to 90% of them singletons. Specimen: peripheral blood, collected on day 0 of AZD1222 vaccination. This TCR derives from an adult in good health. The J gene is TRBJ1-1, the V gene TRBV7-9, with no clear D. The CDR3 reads CASSYEAFF. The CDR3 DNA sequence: TGTGCCAGCAGCTACGAAGCTTTCTTT.